This passage covers 2 T cell receptor beta chains from one sample sequenced in a study of pediatric ulcerative colitis. One to two pinch biopsies were taken from the rectum during colonoscopy. The method was immunoSEQ multiplex PCR; TCRdb's version includes in-frame clones alone and lacks a portion of them. The sample holds 15,000 to 20,000 clones, 65% to 75% seen once. The sample consisted of gut tissue. Receptors were obtained from a girl under 18 with moderate ulcerative colitis.

The chain joins TRBV14 to TRBJ2-7; 9 bases agree with TRBD1. Germline-derived CDR1 and CDR2 are SGHDN and FVKESK. This CDR3 contains 15 residues. J was trimmed by 4 bases and V by 2 bases; bases with no gene match: 6. CDR3 loop: CASSQSVTGGYEQYF. DNA for the CDR3: TGTGCCAGCAGCCAATCTGTGACAGGGGGTTACGAGCAGTACTTC.

This chain links TRBV9 with TRBJ2-1; D gene unclear. The CDR3 has 15 amino acids. Per germline, CDR1 SGDLS and CDR2 YYNGEE. V was clipped by 0 bases and J by 0 bases, with 7 bases between them. CDR3 sequence: CASSVVWGSYNEQFF. CDR3 bases: TGTGCCAGCAGCGTAGTCTGGGGCTCCTACAATGAGCAGTTCTTC.